One sample yielded the 18 T cell receptor beta chains listed below, sequenced in a study of metastatic and nonmetastatic thyroid tumors. TCRdb re-analyzed the PCR reads using MiXCR. The repertoire holds roughly 2,500 clones, with about 23% as singletons. No treatment had been given to any patient before thyroid surgery. Sequencing was done on a sample of adjacent normal tissue. The receptors here all came from a male donor with papillary thyroid cancer or a benign thyroid nodule (not recorded which). Some clones in this sample may be carry-over from other donors' samples.

This clone was observed a few times. The J gene is TRBJ1-1, the V gene TRBV28; 7 nucleotides match TRBD1. Trimming cost V 6 bases and J 3 bases; bases outside gene matches: 7. Germline lookup yields CDR1 MDHEN and CDR2 SYDVKM. This CDR3 region has 14 residues. The CDR3 loop is CASRAGGGDTEAFF. CDR3 nucleotides: TGTGCCAGCAGGGCAGGGGGGGGCGACACTGAAGCTTTCTTT.

CDR3 nucleotides: TGTGCCAGTAGTTCCATTACTAGCGGGTTAGCCAAAAACATTCAGTACTTC. Amino acids: CASSSITSGLAKNIQYF. The chain links TRBV19 to TRBJ2-4, with TRBD2 matching over 9 bases. V was pared by 5 bases and J by 0 bases, with 8 bases of the junction left unmatched. CDR1 LNHDA and CDR2 SQIVND come from the germline V gene (reference sequence). The CDR3 runs 17 residues.

This clone qualifies as large (0.1 to 1%). The J gene is TRBJ1-5, the V gene TRBV12-3 or TRBV12-4, with 8 positions matching TRBD1. J gave up 6 bases and V 6 bases, and 7 bases lay outside the gene matches. This CDR3 contains 14 residues. The CDR3 coding sequence is TGTGCCAGCAGCCGACAGGGGATGAGTCAGCCCCAGCATTTT. Translating gives CASSRQGMSQPQHF.

This clone has a handful of counts. The chain uses TRBV12-3 or TRBV12-4 and TRBJ1-1; unclear D gene. There are 10 residues in the CDR3. V was pared by 4 bases and J by 5 bases, with 2 bases between. Written as DNA, the CDR3 is TGTGCCAGCAGTTATACTGAAGCTTTCTTT. It encodes CASSYTEAFF.

The genes are TRBV6-1 and TRBJ2-6; possible D gene TRBD2, 7 bases. The V end was cut by 6 bases, the J end by 0 bases, with 15 bases between. The length of the CDR3 is 17 residues. The germline V gene encodes CDR1 MNHNS and CDR2 SASEGT. The CDR3 sequence: CASRPGGEGSGANVLTF. CDR3 coding DNA: TGTGCCAGCAGGCCGGGGGGCGAGGGCTCTGGGGCCAACGTCCTGACTTTC.

CDR3 sequence reads: CAWSTGTGTWAQHF. The DNA for the CDR3 is TGTGCCTGGAGTACAGGGACAGGGACTTGGGCCCAGCATTTT. The chain employs TRBV30 and TRBJ1-5, with TRBD1 matching 9 bases. The junction had 10 bases not matched to a gene; V was cut back by 2 bases and J by 11 bases. Looked up from germline, CDR1 is GTSNPN and CDR2 is SVGIG (reference sequence). This CDR3 has 14 residues.

This clone was seen once. The chain combines TRBV20-1 with TRBJ2-5; TRBD2 matches 9 bases. Trimming took 6 bases from V and 4 from J; bases not matched to a gene: 9. CDR1 is DFQATT, CDR2 SNEGSKA, per germline (reference sequence). CDR3 length: 14 residues. The CDR3 DNA reads as TGCAGTGCATCAATTAGCGGGAGTACAGAGACCCAGTACTTC. Amino acid sequence: CSASISGSTETQYF.

The chain joins TRBV6-5 to TRBJ2-7, with 12 bases fitting TRBD2. The CDR3 runs to 18 residues. With V trimmed by 2 bases and J by 4 bases, 12 bases remained unmatched. Germline V gene lookup returns CDR1 MNHEY and CDR2 SVGAGI. The CDR3 DNA reads TGTGCCAGCAGTTACGGGCTAGCGGGGGGGCGTCCTGGATACGAGCAGTACTTC. Amino acids: CASSYGLAGGRPGYEQYF.

The gene calls are TRBV2 and TRBJ1-4; 11 nucleotides match TRBD1. The CDR3 consists of 14 residues. CDR1 is SNHLY, CDR2 FYNNEI, per germline. J lost 8 bases, V lost 4 bases, and 3 bases had no gene match. This chain's CDR3 is CASSVDRGQEKLFF. The CDR3 DNA sequence: TGTGCCAGCAGTGTGGACAGGGGGCAAGAAAAACTGTTTTTT.

In regard to this clone: A junction boundary mismatches the germline segment, possibly from a read error. The rearrangement links TRBV11-1 to TRBJ1-1; D is unresolved. The CDR3 runs to 16 residues. From germline, CDR1 is SGHAT and CDR2 FQDESV (reference sequence). As DNA, the CDR3 is TGTCCCAGCAGCTATGAGAGCACAGAGGAGAACACTGAAGCCTTCTTT. It specifies CPSSYESTEENTEAFF.

The chain employs TRBV6-1 and TRBJ2-2; D is ambiguous. V dropped 3 bases and J dropped 0 bases, with 2 bases sitting between them. The CDR3 loop spans 13 amino acids. Germline V lookup: CDR1 MNHNS, CDR2 SASEGT. CDR3 coding DNA: TGTGCCAGCAGTGAGCCGAACACCGGGGAGCTGTTTTTT. This translates into CASSEPNTGELFF.

This clone occurred a few times. The chain carries TRBV2 and TRBJ2-5, with D uncertain. The CDR3 sequence is 14 residues long. The germline gives CDR1 SNHLY, CDR2 FYNNEI. V lost 0 bases, J lost 4 bases, and 9 bases lay in between. The CDR3 DNA reads as TGTGCCAGCAGTGAAGCGGTCGGGTCAGAGACCCAGTACTTC. Translation gives CASSEAVGSETQYF.

By share, this clone ranks as medium-sized. This chain uses TRBV4-1 with TRBJ1-3; D is uncertain. Germline CDR1 MGHRA, CDR2 YSYEKL. CDR3 length equals 15 residues. Trimming cost V 1 base and J 6 bases, with 13 bases left between them. The CDR3 loop reads CASSQAPGYINTIYF. The CDR3 nucleotides read TGCGCCAGCAGCCAAGCACCAGGTTATATAAACACCATATATTTT.

Concerning this clone itself: No conserved phenylalanine or tryptophan ends this CDR3, so it is likely a read error. It is unclear where the CDR3 begins or ends on the DNA, so no DNA is shown, and the CDR3 is as TCRdb lists it. The rearrangement links TRBV2 to TRBJ2-1; the table's TRBD1 call for D was not verified on the DNA. The CDR3 totals 13 residues, both ends included. Germline V gene data show CDR1 as SNHLY and CDR2 as FYNNEI. The chain's CDR3 is CASSDAPGGSAYL.

This clone appeared many times. The chain carries TRBV5-6 and TRBJ2-5, with 10 bases matching TRBD2. Germline CDR1 is SGHDT and CDR2 is YYEEEE. CDR3 size: 17 residues. After removal of 4 bases from V and 4 bases from J, the junction contained 13 bases not matched to a gene. The CDR3 region has the DNA TGTGCCAGCAGCCCCCGGGCTAGCGGGAGAAGGAGAGAGACCCAGTACTTC. Its translation: CASSPRASGRRRETQYF.

J is TRBJ2-3 and V is TRBV20-1, with no clear D. Trimming left V 2 bases short and J 14 bases short, with 26 bases between. The germline CDR1 and CDR2 sequences are DFQATT and SNEGSKA (reference sequence). The CDR3 has 15 amino acids. The CDR3 protein is CSARHRAPGTDTVYF. The CDR3 coding sequence is TGCAGTGCTAGACATAGGGCCCCGGGCACAGATACGGTGTATTTT.

With respect to this clone: This may come from a read error, since a much larger clone is one base off. J is TRBJ2-1 and V is TRBV24-1; D not resolved. The closer fit of TRBJ2-7 to the DNA end suggests the J call may be wrong. Germline-derived CDR1 and CDR2 are KGHDR and SFDVKD. The CDR3 is made up of 11 amino acids. The CDR3 DNA is TGTGCCACCAGACAAGACGATGAGCAGTACTTC. Translation gives CATRQDDEQYF.

J is TRBJ2-3 and V is TRBV6-1; perhaps TRBD2 as D (6 bases). CDR3 length: 13 amino acids. CDR1 and CDR2 from the germline V gene are MNHNS and SASEGT. Trimming took off 7 bases at V and 2 bases at J, with 10 bases between the two ends. The CDR3 is CASTPSATDTQYF. Here the CDR3 DNA reads TGTGCCAGCACCCCTAGCGCCACAGATACGCAGTATTTT.